This T cell receptor beta chain was found in a study of blood T cell repertoires in COVID-19. Whole-study context: Material from acute and convalescent COVID-19 was sourced from the United States, Italy and Spain.

Clones were read by immunoSEQ multiplex PCR, and TCRdb kept only the in-frame ones, dropping some. The sample shows 190,000 or so clones, 85% to 90% of them seen only once. Germline V gene lookup returns CDR1 LGHDT and CDR2 YNNKEL (reference sequence). Between the trimmed V and J ends, which lost 1 base and 5 bases, there was a span of 14 bases. The CDR3 sequence is 15 residues long. The chain employs TRBV3-1 (or the pseudogene TRBV3-2) and TRBJ2-5; D may be TRBD2 (7 bases). The clonotype comes from a woman younger than 35 who had recovered from COVID-19. What was sequenced was peripheral blood. CDR3 in DNA: TGTGCCAGCAGCCAAGGCGGGGGCCTGGGGGAGACCCAGTACTTC. Translated: CASSQGGGLGETQYF.